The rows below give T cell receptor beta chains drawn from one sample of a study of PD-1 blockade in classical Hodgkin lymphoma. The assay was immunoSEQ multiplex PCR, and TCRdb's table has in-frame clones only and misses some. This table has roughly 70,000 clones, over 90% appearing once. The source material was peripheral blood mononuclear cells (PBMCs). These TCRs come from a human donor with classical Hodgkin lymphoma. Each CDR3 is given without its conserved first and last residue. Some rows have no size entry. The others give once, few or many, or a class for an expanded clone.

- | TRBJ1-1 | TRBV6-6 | ASSSGTGPNTEAF
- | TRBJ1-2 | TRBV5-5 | ASSQDRVNYGYT
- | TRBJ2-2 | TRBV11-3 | ASSLGGVGTGELF
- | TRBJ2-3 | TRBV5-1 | ASRLLASTDTQY
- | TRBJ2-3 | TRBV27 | ASSFNPADTQY
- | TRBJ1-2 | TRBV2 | ASNGGAGGYT
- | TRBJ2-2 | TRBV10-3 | AISGRQSTGELF
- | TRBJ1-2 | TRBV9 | ASSQRGDDGYT
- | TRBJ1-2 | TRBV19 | ASSPGTDPYRYT
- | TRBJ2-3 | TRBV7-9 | ASILGQTTDTQY
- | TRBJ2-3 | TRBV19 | ASSSIGLGADTQY
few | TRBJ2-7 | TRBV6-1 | ASSEFRLLY
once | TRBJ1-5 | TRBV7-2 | ASSLGQNQPQH
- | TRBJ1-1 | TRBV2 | ASSDNTVTEAF
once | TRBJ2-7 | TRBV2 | ASSEWANYEQY
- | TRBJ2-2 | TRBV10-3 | AISELEPGLTGELF
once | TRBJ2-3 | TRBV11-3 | ASSLTGGGTDTQY
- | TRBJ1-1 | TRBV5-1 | ASSLEAGLYTEAF
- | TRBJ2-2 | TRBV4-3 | ASSLAGTAPGELF
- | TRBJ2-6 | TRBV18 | ASSPTGLSGANVLT
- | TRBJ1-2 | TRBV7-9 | ASSLWGANYGYT
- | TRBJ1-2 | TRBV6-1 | ASSESYRGSGGYT
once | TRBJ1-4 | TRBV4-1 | ASSLQGGDEKLF
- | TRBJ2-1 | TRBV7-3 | ASSQGLASQEQF
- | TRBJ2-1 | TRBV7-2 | ASSLVAMQF
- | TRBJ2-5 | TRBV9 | ASSVAVGQGTQY
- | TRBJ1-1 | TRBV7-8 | ASSLVVGGVMNTEAF
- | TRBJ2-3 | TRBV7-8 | ASSLRLAGSTDTQY
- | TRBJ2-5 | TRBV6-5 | ASSQRDRVWETQY
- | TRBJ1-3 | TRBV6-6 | ASSNSGNTIY